The present T cell receptor (beta chain) was sequenced within a study of T cell repertoires in cytomegalovirus infection. Overall study context: Indicated by public TCR beta signatures were CMV infection and matching HLA type.

CDR1 is SGHAT and CDR2 is FQNNGV in the germline V gene. V lost 2 bases, J lost 5 bases, and 13 bases lay in between. CDR3 length: 15 residues. TCRdb used MiXCR to reprocess the reads, holding one entry per CDR3 protein. The data hold about 190,000 distinct CDR3 sequences, with under 30% observed a single time. This sequence was found in a human donor in good health (CMV status not recorded). Some clones in this sample may be carry-over from other donors' samples. Sequenced sample: PBMCs. The chain recombines TRBV11-2 with TRBJ1-3; D gene ambiguous. The CDR3 nucleotides read TGTGCCAGCAGCTTATATCTGGTTAGAAGAAACACCATATATTTT. Translating gives CASSLYLVRRNTIYF.